The T cell receptor (beta chain) under discussion was sequenced for a study of T cell clonality in common variable immunodeficiency. Caucasian heritage predominated among both patients and controls. Regarding the study as a whole: CVID subjects showed higher TCRbeta clonality than healthy controls. What drives increased CVID clonality needs T cell subpopulation sequencing.

Assay used: immunoSEQ multiplex PCR; TCRdb lists only in-frame clones, some missing. The record shows tens of thousands of clones for this sample, with no singletons present. This clone was seen repeatedly, ten times or more. Its target is unknown. The CDR3 end lies 3 residues beyond the end of the read and is filled in from the germline J gene. Germline V CDR1 and CDR2: SEHNR, FQNEAQ (reference sequence). This CDR3 has 14 residues. V lost 1 base and J 2 bases, leaving 9 bases between the germline ends. The chain combines TRBV7-9 with TRBJ2-7; D is unclear. Source material: peripheral blood mononuclear cells. The TCR originated in a person aged 18 to 70 in good health. CDR3 DNA, as far as it was read: TGTGCCAGCAGCTTAGGAACTACCCCCTACGAG. Protein: CASSLGTTPYE. The CDR3 as a whole reads CASSLGTTPYEQYF.